Following are 26 T cell receptor beta chains from one sample sequenced in a study of T cell responses to AZD1222 COVID-19 vaccine. Sequencing used immunoSEQ multiplex PCR; TCRdb keeps in-frame clones, though not all of them. Of more than 85,000 clones in the sample, about 90% were seen once. The sequencing here drew on peripheral blood, taken on day 0 of AZD1222 vaccination. All receptors come from an adult in good health.

The gene calls are TRBV6-2 or TRBV6-3 and TRBJ2-1; D ambiguous. The CDR3 has 15 residues. V was clipped by 2 bases and J by 9 bases, with 17 bases between them. Germline values: CDR1 MNHEY, CDR2 SVGEGT. CDR3 amino acids: CASSYDFLGDTEQFF. CDR3 DNA sequence: TGTGCCAGCAGTTACGATTTTCTAGGCGATACTGAGCAGTTCTTC.

The chain uses TRBV30 and TRBJ1-5, with D possibly TRBD1 on 5 matching bases. The CDR3 consists of 13 residues. The V and J ends lost 5 bases and 2 bases respectively, with 10 bases between them. Germline V gene lookup returns CDR1 GTSNPN and CDR2 SVGIG (reference sequence). DNA of the CDR3: TGTGCCTGGGGGGTAGGGGGCAATCAGCCCCAGCATTTT. Its protein product is CAWGVGGNQPQHF.

The rearrangement links TRBV19 to TRBJ1-2; D perhaps matches TRBD1 (5 bases). Per the germline V gene, CDR1 is LNHDA and CDR2 is SQIVND (reference sequence). The CDR3 consists of 15 residues. V was cut by 5 bases and J by 8 bases, with 21 bases left in between. The CDR3 DNA reads as TGTGCCAGTAGTCCAAACCCGGGACCCGGGGACGGCTACACCTTC. Amino acids: CASSPNPGPGDGYTF. Together with reference TRBV19 and TRBJ1-2, the CDR3 gives the full variable domain: DGGITQSPKYLFRKEGQNVTLSCEQNLNHDAMYWYRQDPGQGLRLIYYSQIVNDFQKGDIAEGYSVSREKKESFPLTVTSAQKNPTAFYLCASSPNPGPGDGYTFGSGTRLTVV.

The table lists this clone with a count of one. CDR3 region: CASRLRDGNSYNEQFF. Written as DNA, the CDR3 is TGTGCCAGCAGATTACGAGACGGGAACTCCTACAATGAGCAGTTCTTC. This sequence joins TRBV5-4 and TRBJ2-1, with D possibly being TRBD2 (5 bases). The CDR3 extends over 16 amino acids. Trimming stripped 5 bases from V and 0 bases from J, with 15 bases between. CDR1 SGHNT and CDR2 YYREEE come from the germline V gene (reference sequence).

The J gene is TRBJ2-7, the V gene TRBV6-2 or TRBV6-3; D may correspond to TRBD1 or TRBD2 (5 bases each). V was clipped by 4 bases and J by 0 bases, with 7 bases between them. Germline V CDR1 and CDR2: MNHEY, SVGEGT. The CDR3 sequence is 13 residues long. Written as DNA, the CDR3 is TGTGCCAGCAGTTGGGACCACTCCTACGAGCAGTACTTC. It translates to CASSWDHSYEQYF.

This chain joins TRBV28 and TRBJ1-5, with 8 bases that match TRBD1. Germline V lookup: CDR1 MDHEN, CDR2 SYDVKM. CDR3 size: 16 residues. With 3 bases clipped from V and 1 base from J, the junction kept 5 bases outside the gene matches. The DNA for the CDR3 is TGTGCCAGCAGTTTTAACAGGGGGATAAGCAATCAGCCCCAGCATTTT. Protein sequence: CASSFNRGISNQPQHF. The full variable domain, in which reference TRBV28 and TRBJ1-5 provide the parts outside the CDR3, is DVKVTQSSRYLVKRTGEKVFLECVQDMDHENMFWYRQDPGLGLRLIYFSYDVKMKEKGDIPEGYSVSREKKERFSLILESASTNQTSMYLCASSFNRGISNQPQHFGDGTRLSIL.

Worth noting for this clone: Other DNA variants within this sample encode the same CDR3. V gene TRBV3-1 (or the pseudogene TRBV3-2) combines with J gene TRBJ2-3; TRBD2 might be the D (6 bases). Trimming pared 3 bases from V and 3 bases from J, leaving 7 bases between. CDR3 length: 13 residues. Germline CDR1 and CDR2: LGHDT and YNNKEL (reference sequence). The CDR3 coding sequence is TGTGCCAGCAGCCAGGCGGGAACAGATACGCAGTATTTT. Its translation: CASSQAGTDTQYF.

In DNA form, the CDR3 reads TGTGCCAGCAGTGAGGTAGATGGTGATGGCTACACCTTC. Amino acids: CASSEVDGDGYTF. The J gene is TRBJ1-2, the V gene TRBV6-1; D not certain. The V and J ends lost 3 bases and 6 bases respectively, with 11 bases between them. This CDR3 has 13 residues. Germline CDR1 MNHNS, CDR2 SASEGT.

This clone appeared a few times. The chain carries TRBV19 and TRBJ1-5; D ambiguous. The V end was cut by 4 bases, the J end by 5 bases, with 9 bases between. Germline CDR1 LNHDA, CDR2 SQIVND (reference sequence). The CDR3 contains 13 residues. The CDR3 nucleotides are TGTGCCAGTAGTACGCAGCCATATCAGCCCCAGCATTTT. Translated: CASSTQPYQPQHF.

The chain combines TRBV19 with TRBJ1-2; D might be TRBD1 (5 bases). The CDR3 has 12 amino acids. The V end was cut by 9 bases, the J end by 7 bases, with 15 bases between. Germline V CDR1 and CDR2: LNHDA, SQIVND (reference sequence). This chain's CDR3 is CASQGREAGYTF. The DNA for the CDR3 is TGTGCCAGCCAGGGACGGGAGGCTGGCTACACCTTC.

The chain employs TRBV30 and TRBJ2-5; 7 positions match TRBD1. In germline, CDR1 is GTSNPN, CDR2 SVGIG (reference sequence). V gave up 5 bases and J gave up 1 base; unmatched junction bases: 7. CDR3 length: 14 residues. CDR3 protein: CAWDRTGIQETQYF. The DNA of the CDR3 is TGTGCCTGGGATAGGACAGGCATCCAAGAGACCCAGTACTTC.

The chain has TRBV9 and TRBJ2-7; possible D gene TRBD1, 6 bases. Trimming took off 2 bases at V and 0 bases at J, with 9 bases between the two ends. This CDR3 is built from 14 residues. Germline-derived CDR1 and CDR2 are SGDLS and YYNGEE. CDR3 in DNA: TGTGCCAGCAGCGTCCGGGACACCTCCTACGAGCAGTACTTC. Protein: CASSVRDTSYEQYF. Filled out from reference TRBV9 and TRBJ2-7, the complete variable domain reads DSGVTQTPKHLITATGQRVTLRCSPRSGDLSVYWYQQSLDQGLQFLIQYYNGEERAKGNILERFSAQQFPDLHSELNLSSLELGDSALYFCASSVRDTSYEQYFGPGTRLTVT.

The rearrangement uses TRBV10-3 and TRBJ1-1, with D perhaps TRBD1 (5 bases). Trimming took off 5 bases at V and 3 bases at J, with 16 bases between the two ends. Germline lookup yields CDR1 ENHRY and CDR2 SYGVKD. CDR3 length: 15 residues. CDR3 sequence reads: CAISPFLAGDTEAFF. The CDR3 nucleotides are TGTGCCATCAGTCCCTTTCTGGCGGGGGACACTGAAGCTTTCTTT.

This clone was found a few times. The chain couples TRBV6-1 to TRBJ2-7; 12 positions agree with TRBD2. Trimming cost V 4 bases and J 2 bases; bases outside gene matches: 9. The CDR3 is made up of 17 amino acids. Germline values: CDR1 MNHNS, CDR2 SASEGT. CDR3 nucleotides: TGTGCCAGCAGTGGTAGACTAGCGGGAGTTCGTACCTACGAGCAGTACTTC. It yields the protein CASSGRLAGVRTYEQYF.

The genes are TRBV19 and TRBJ1-5; unclear D gene. Germline V lookup: CDR1 LNHDA, CDR2 SQIVND (reference sequence). V lost 5 bases and J lost 5, with 7 bases in between. This CDR3 is built from 12 residues. The CDR3 here is CASSPGYQPQHF. In nucleotides, the CDR3 is TGTGCCAGTAGTCCGGGGTATCAGCCCCAGCATTTT.

This clone was picked up one time. The same CDR3 arises from other DNA sequences in this sample as well. This chain connects TRBV27 to TRBJ1-6, with TRBD1 as a possible D gene (5 bases). This CDR3 spans 14 amino acids. The germline CDR1 and CDR2 sequences are MNHEY and SMNVEV (reference sequence). The V end was cut by 4 bases, the J end by 7 bases, with 11 bases between. The CDR3 reads CASSWGGRNSPLHF. The CDR3, as DNA: TGTGCCAGCAGTTGGGGGGGTAGGAATTCACCCCTCCACTTT.

The chain links TRBV4-3 to TRBJ2-2; perhaps D is TRBD1 or TRBD2 (5 bases each). The CDR3 is 13 amino acids. Germline lookup yields CDR1 LGHNA and CDR2 YSLEER. V was trimmed by 0 bases and J by 9 bases, leaving 8 bases between them. In DNA, the CDR3 is TGCGCCAGCAGCCAAGATGGGACCCGGGAGCTGTTTTTT. Translating it yields CASSQDGTRELFF.

V and J are TRBV2 and TRBJ2-3; a possible D gene is TRBD1 (6 bases). CDR3 length equals 14 residues. In germline, CDR1 is SNHLY, CDR2 FYNNEI. Trimming took 7 bases from V and 1 from J, leaving 12 bases between them. In DNA form, the CDR3 reads TGTGCCAGCATCCTGAGGACAGGCACAGATACGCAGTATTTT. Amino acid sequence: CASILRTGTDTQYF.

This chain joins TRBV18 and TRBJ2-3, with D possibly called TRBD1 or TRBD2 (5 bases each). The length of the CDR3 is 17 residues. The germline V gene encodes CDR1 KGHSH and CDR2 LQKENI. V lost 3 bases to trimming and J lost 2 bases, with 18 bases between them. CDR3: CASSPHNPGRITDTQYF. The DNA of the CDR3 is TGTGCCAGCTCACCGCACAACCCGGGACGGATCACAGATACGCAGTATTTT.

J is TRBJ2-3 and V is TRBV9; 9 positions agree with TRBD1. The germline CDR1 and CDR2 sequences are SGDLS and YYNGEE. The ends lost 4 bases at V and 2 bases at J; junction bases unmatched: 8. The CDR3 sequence is 16 residues long. This CDR3 reads CASSIRQGGHTDTQYF. CDR3 in DNA: TGTGCCAGCAGCATTCGACAGGGGGGTCACACAGATACGCAGTATTTT.

The chain joins TRBV3-1 (or the pseudogene TRBV3-2) to TRBJ2-3, with D perhaps matching TRBD1 or TRBD2 (5 bases each). CDR1 LGHDT and CDR2 YNNKEL come from the germline V gene (reference sequence). The V end was cut by 0 bases, the J end by 2 bases, with 12 bases between. The CDR3 length is 16 residues. CDR3 nucleotide sequence: TGTGCCAGCAGCCAAGATCGGGACGGACTCACAGATACGCAGTATTTT. It yields the protein CASSQDRDGLTDTQYF.

This rearrangement joins TRBV6-6 to TRBJ2-5; D is undetermined. The CDR3 is 12 residues long. The germline V gene encodes CDR1 MNHNY and CDR2 SVGAGI (reference sequence). V was cut by 6 bases and J by 1 base, with 6 bases left in between. CDR3 DNA: TGTGCCAGCAGCCGGGTCCAAGAGACCCAGTACTTC. Its protein is CASSRVQETQYF.

The chain uses TRBV9 and TRBJ2-1; D perhaps matches TRBD2 (5 bases). Germline-derived CDR1 and CDR2 are SGDLS and YYNGEE. This CDR3 is 15 amino acids long. The V gene lost 1 base and the J gene lost 2 bases, with 10 bases spanning the gap. CDR3 protein: CASSVISDTYNEQFF. DNA of the CDR3: TGTGCCAGCAGCGTAATTAGCGATACCTACAATGAGCAGTTCTTC.

This chain connects TRBV10-1 to TRBJ2-3, with 7 bases lining up with TRBD1. Germline CDR1 WNHNN, CDR2 SYGVQD (reference sequence). Trimming cost V 4 bases and J 0 bases; bases outside gene matches: 10. The CDR3 sequence is 17 residues long. The CDR3 DNA follows: TGCGCCAGCAGTGGGACAGACAGGGAGAGTAGCACAGATACGCAGTATTTT. Protein sequence: CASSGTDRESSTDTQYF.

The chain uses TRBV19 and TRBJ2-5, with D tentatively TRBD1 (6 bases). V was pared by 11 bases and J by 4 bases, with 23 bases between. Germline-derived CDR1 and CDR2 are LNHDA and SQIVND (reference sequence). The CDR3 sequence is 15 residues long. The CDR3 spells CAVRAQGPGGETQYF. The CDR3 bases are TGTGCCGTCCGGGCCCAGGGGCCGGGTGGAGAGACCCAGTACTTC.

This sequence joins TRBV7-2 and TRBJ1-3; D unclear. This CDR3 is built from 17 residues. Trimming removed 3 bases at V and 0 bases at J, with 15 bases between. Looked up from germline, CDR1 is SGHTA and CDR2 is FQGNSA. The CDR3 loop reads CASSFLSRESSGNTIYF. Here the CDR3 DNA reads TGTGCCAGCAGCTTCTTGTCACGGGAATCCTCTGGAAACACCATATATTTT.